Given below is one T cell receptor beta chain in context. TCR beta CDR3 sequences were amplified from RNA transcripts. HTBI primers were used for first-round RT-PCR of the TCR CDR3. TCRdb recomputed calls from the multiplex PCR reads with MiXCR, one row per CDR3 protein. The sample has tens of thousands of distinct CDR3 sequences, roughly half seen once. This sample stems from a study of T cells in Graves' hyperthyroidism and ophthalmopathy. V lost 3 bases and J lost 8, with 13 bases in between. Germline lookup yields CDR1 WNHNN and CDR2 SYGVQD (reference sequence). The CDR3 length is 14 residues. The sequenced material came from blood. The V and J genes are TRBV10-1 and TRBJ1-4; the D gene is possibly TRBD1 (5 bases). The TCR was taken from a woman aged 60-70 years with Graves' ophthalmopathy. CDR3: CASSDGAGAEKLFF. CDR3 DNA: TGCGCCAGCAGTGACGGGGCTGGGGCGGAAAAACTGTTTTTT.